These 23 T cell receptor beta chains share one sample of origin, sequenced in a study of cytomegalovirus exposure and HLA in healthy donors. In the PCR, 60 Vbeta and 13 Jbeta primers were used. Produced via immunoSEQ multiplex PCR; TCRdb's table is partial and in-frame only. Among some 130,000 clones listed, 60% to 80% were seen once. Source material: PBMCs. The receptor set was obtained from a man aged 25-45 years in good health and CMV-seronegative.

This rearrangement joins TRBV5-8 to TRBJ2-1; maybe TRBD2 (7 bases). The CDR3 consists of 14 residues. V lost 3 bases and J lost 8, with 15 bases in between. Germline V gene sequence: CDR1 SGHTS, CDR2 YDEGEE. This CDR3 is CASSWGGRSYEQFF. In nucleotides, the CDR3 is TGTGCCAGCAGCTGGGGGGGGCGTAGCTATGAGCAGTTCTTC.

The chain carries TRBV13 and TRBJ1-1; TRBD1 agrees at 7 bases. This CDR3 contains 14 residues. Germline V gives CDR1 PRHDT, CDR2 FYEKMQ (reference sequence). V dropped 1 base and J dropped 5; count of bases not matched to a gene: 4. CDR3 nucleotides: TGTGCCAGCAGCTTAGTTAGGGGGCGTACTGAAGCTTTCTTT. Its translation is CASSLVRGRTEAFF.

The chain is built from TRBV29-1 and TRBJ1-4; D may be TRBD1 (6 bases). The ends were cut back, 4 bases at V and 8 bases at J, with 14 bases in the middle. CDR1 and CDR2 from the germline V gene are SQVTM and ANQGSEA. This CDR3 is built from 13 residues. CDR3 sequence: CSVAAGEREKLFF. CDR3 nucleotide sequence: TGCAGCGTTGCGGCAGGGGAACGCGAAAAACTGTTTTTT.

The CDR3 loop is CASSLGDGGPQHF. CDR3 coding DNA: TGTGCCAGCAGCTTGGGGGACGGGGGGCCCCAGCATTTT. The chain links TRBV5-6 to TRBJ1-5, with D perhaps matching TRBD1 (5 bases). The germline V gene encodes CDR1 SGHDT and CDR2 YYEEEE. CDR3 length: 13 amino acids. V was trimmed by 0 bases and J by 9 bases, leaving 10 bases between them.

The chain recombines TRBV7-9 with TRBJ2-5, with D possibly matching TRBD2 (5 bases). Trimming pared 4 bases from V and 11 bases from J, leaving 11 bases between. The germline gives CDR1 SEHNR, CDR2 FQNEAQ (reference sequence). This CDR3 has 11 amino acids. The CDR3 coding sequence is TGTGCCAGCAGCTCCCTAGCCGGGCAGTACTTC. Amino acids: CASSSLAGQYF.

The chain employs TRBV28 and TRBJ1-1; the match to TRBD1 covers 7 bases. CDR1 is MDHEN, CDR2 SYDVKM, per germline. The CDR3 totals 14 residues. Trimming removed 5 bases from V and 1 base from J; junction bases left unmatched: 4. The CDR3 region has the DNA TGTGCCAGCAGTATCGGGGACAGGAACACTGAAGCTTTCTTT. Protein sequence: CASSIGDRNTEAFF.

The chain recombines TRBV6-5 with TRBJ1-2; tentatively, D is TRBD1 (6 bases). This CDR3 is built from 16 residues. Germline CDR1 reads MNHEY; CDR2 reads SVGAGI. V was pared by 2 bases and J by 3 bases, with 16 bases between. The CDR3 reads CASSYGGGGAHYGYTF. The DNA of the CDR3 is TGTGCCAGCAGTTACGGGGGCGGGGGCGCACACTATGGCTACACCTTC.

The chain links TRBV29-1 to TRBJ2-5, with TRBD2 as a possible D gene (6 bases). Germline values: CDR1 SQVTM, CDR2 ANQGSEA. The CDR3 is 12 amino acids. V was pared by 7 bases and J by 5 bases, with 14 bases between. In nucleotides, the CDR3 is TGCAGCGGCGTCCGGGAGCGGGAGACCCAGTACTTC. Protein: CSGVRERETQYF. The whole variable domain, remainder taken from reference TRBV29-1 and TRBJ2-5, is SAVISQKPSRDICQRGTSLTIQCQVDSQVTMMFWYRQQPGQSLTLIATANQGSEATYESGFVIDKFPISRPNLTFSTLTVSNMSPEDSSIYLCSGVRERETQYFGPGTRLLVL.

The chain employs TRBV7-2 and TRBJ2-7; possibly TRBD2 for D (5 bases). This CDR3 has 15 residues. Trimming took 1 base from V and 5 from J, leaving 15 bases between them. Germline-derived CDR1 and CDR2 are SGHTA and FQGNSA. CDR3 amino acids: CASSLVAQEGDEQYF. The CDR3 bases are TGTGCCAGCAGCTTAGTAGCGCAGGAAGGAGACGAGCAGTACTTC.

The chain uses TRBV28 and TRBJ2-5; the match to TRBD2 covers 9 bases. The J segment lost 1 base and the V segment lost 5 bases, leaving 5 bases of the junction unmatched. Germline V gene sequence: CDR1 MDHEN, CDR2 SYDVKM. The CDR3 sequence is 15 residues long. CDR3 nucleotide sequence: TGTGCCAGCAGTGGGGCTAGCGGGGTCCAAGAGACCCAGTACTTC. Residues: CASSGASGVQETQYF.

The sample holds one count of this clone. Relative to the germline gene, one junction end is altered; a read error may explain this. The chain carries TRBV7-9 and TRBJ2-7, with D tentatively TRBD1 (5 bases). The CDR3 extends over 12 amino acids. Germline V lookup: CDR1 SEHNR, CDR2 FQNEAQ (reference sequence). This CDR3 is CSSSWTSYEQYF. In nucleotides, the CDR3 is TGTTCCAGCAGCTGGACATCCTACGAGCAGTACTTC.

V gene TRBV11-3 combines with J gene TRBJ2-5; D is possibly TRBD1 (5 bases). The DNA end favors TRBJ2-7, so the J call may be wrong. The CDR3 totals 14 residues. Germline loops: CDR1 SGHNT, CDR2 YENEEA. CDR3 in DNA: TGTGCCAGCAGCTCCGGACAAAGCTCCTACGAGCAGTACTTC. Its protein is CASSSGQSSYEQYF.

The gene calls are TRBV19 and TRBJ2-5, with D possibly TRBD1 on 5 matching bases. This CDR3 contains 15 residues. V shed 10 bases and J shed 2 bases, with 20 bases lying between them. Germline values: CDR1 LNHDA, CDR2 SQIVND (reference sequence). CDR3 sequence reads: CATQEIGREQETQYF. DNA of the CDR3: TGTGCCACCCAAGAAATTGGCAGGGAACAAGAGACCCAGTACTTC. Using reference TRBV19 and TRBJ2-5 for the parts outside the CDR3, the full variable domain is DGGITQSPKYLFRKEGQNVTLSCEQNLNHDAMYWYRQDPGQGLRLIYYSQIVNDFQKGDIAEGYSVSREKKESFPLTVTSAQKNPTAFYLCATQEIGREQETQYFGPGTRLLVL.

V is TRBV19 and J is TRBJ2-1; D remains unclear. Germline V gene data show CDR1 as LNHDA and CDR2 as SQIVND (reference sequence). The CDR3 has 12 residues. Trimming pared 4 bases from V and 9 bases from J, leaving 10 bases between. The CDR3 loop reads CASSTRGPEQFF. In DNA, the CDR3 is TGTGCCAGTAGTACTCGTGGGCCTGAGCAGTTCTTC.

This clone was counted only a few times. V usage is TRBV11-3 and J usage is TRBJ2-1; 12 bases match TRBD2. The length of the CDR3 is 16 residues. Germline V gene sequence: CDR1 SGHNT, CDR2 YENEEA. The J segment lost 4 bases and the V segment lost 5 bases, leaving 6 bases of the junction unmatched. The CDR3 reads CASSMGTSGLYNEQFF. In nucleotides, the CDR3 is TGTGCCAGCAGCATGGGGACTAGCGGGTTATACAATGAGCAGTTCTTC.

The CDR3 nucleotides read TGTGCCATCAGCAATCCGGTCACTAACAATGAGCAGTTCTTC. Protein product: CAISNPVTNNEQFF. The rearrangement uses TRBV10-3 and TRBJ2-1, with D hard to call. V lost 6 bases and J 5 bases, leaving 14 bases between the germline ends. Germline CDR1 is ENHRY and CDR2 is SYGVKD. This CDR3 spans 14 amino acids.

V and J are TRBV28 and TRBJ1-1, with TRBD1 matching 10 bases. This CDR3 has 15 residues. Per the germline V gene, CDR1 is MDHEN and CDR2 is SYDVKM. The junction had 6 bases not matched to a gene; V was cut back by 8 bases and J by 0 bases. CDR3 loop: CASHVGTGVNTEAFF. In nucleotides, the CDR3 is TGTGCCAGCCACGTAGGGACAGGGGTGAACACTGAAGCTTTCTTT.

V is TRBV25-1 and J is TRBJ2-7, with no clear D. V lost 3 bases, J lost 4 bases, and 10 bases lay in between. Germline values: CDR1 MGHDK, CDR2 SYGVNS. The CDR3 is made up of 13 amino acids. As DNA, the CDR3 is TGTGCCAGCAGTGATAGCCAATTGTACGAGCAGTACTTC. Translating gives CASSDSQLYEQYF.

The V and J genes are TRBV7-6 and TRBJ2-1; 15 bases align to TRBD2. The CDR3 spans 17 residues. Germline V CDR1 and CDR2: SGHVS, FNYEAQ. The V and J ends lost 5 bases and 7 bases, in that order; junction bases with no gene match: 9. For the CDR3, the DNA is TGTGCCAGCAGCCCCCGGGGACTAGCGGGAGGATGGAATGAGCAGTTCTTC. Translated, it gives CASSPRGLAGGWNEQFF.

The rearrangement uses TRBV5-4 and TRBJ1-4, with D tentatively TRBD1 (6 bases). Germline V gives CDR1 SGHNT, CDR2 YYREEE (reference sequence). The length of the CDR3 is 15 residues. Between the trimmed V and J ends, which lost 3 bases and 8 bases, there was a span of 17 bases. The CDR3 here is CASSSYRAQREKLFF. CDR3 DNA sequence: TGTGCCAGCAGCTCCTACAGGGCCCAGAGGGAAAAACTGTTTTTT.

The V and J genes are TRBV27 and TRBJ1-2; 8 nucleotides agree with TRBD1. Losses at the gene ends were 3 bases for V and 5 bases for J; bases not matched to a gene: 2. Germline V lookup: CDR1 MNHEY, CDR2 SMNVEV (reference sequence). The CDR3 loop spans 13 amino acids. The CDR3 loop reads CASSFTGGYGYTF. DNA for the CDR3: TGTGCCAGCAGTTTCACAGGGGGTTATGGCTACACCTTC.

The genes are TRBV28 and TRBJ1-1, with unresolved D. The CDR3 length is 14 residues. Germline lookup yields CDR1 MDHEN and CDR2 SYDVKM. Trimming shortened V by 2 bases and J by 2 bases, and 9 bases separated the two germline ends. The CDR3: CASSLTAYNTEAFF. The CDR3 DNA reads TGTGCCAGCAGTTTAACAGCTTACAACACTGAAGCTTTCTTT.

CDR3 coding DNA: TGTGCCAGCAGGCTAGGAAGAGATACGCAGTATTTT. Its protein product is CASRLGRDTQYF. V and J are TRBV6-1 and TRBJ2-3; D remains ambiguous. CDR3 length equals 12 residues. Deletions cut 6 bases from V and 5 bases from J, with 9 bases between. Germline CDR1 is MNHNS and CDR2 is SASEGT.